This is a list of T cell receptor beta chains from one sample in a study of shared clonotypes between healthy human individuals. The data were produced by immunoSEQ multiplex PCR, yet TCRdb's version contains in-frame clones alone and is incomplete. The data contain around 500,000 clones, 65% to 85% of them seen just once; the ten biggest clones take up 10% to 15%. Sequenced: PBMCs. The receptor source for this set is a woman between 40 and 55 years old in good health. Some clones in this sample may be carry-over from other donors' samples. Each CDR3 is given with its conserved first and last residue. D genes are given only for firm matches. Not all rows give a size; the values are once, few, many and, for expanded clones, a class.

clone_size | j_call | d_call | v_call | cdr3_aa | cdr3_nt
- | TRBJ2-3 | - | TRBV27 | CASSLRGISTDTQYF | TGTGCCAGCAGTTTACGGGGAATAAGCACAGATACGCAGTATTTT
- | TRBJ1-1 | - | TRBV6-1 | CASSQMGGNTEAFF | TGTGCCAGCAGCCAAATGGGGGGGAACACTGAAGCTTTCTTT
- | TRBJ1-5 | - | TRBV2 | CASSKGPPGPGRWHQPQHF | TGTGCCAGCAGTAAGGGGCCGCCCGGGCCCGGTAGATGGCATCAGCCCCAGCATTTT
once | TRBJ2-1 | - | TRBV5-1 | CASSWGPYNEQFF | TGCGCCAGCAGCTGGGGGCCCTACAATGAGCAGTTCTTC
- | TRBJ1-1 | - | TRBV7-2 | CASSLVGPEAFF | TGTGCCAGCAGCTTAGTTGGGCCTGAAGCTTTCTTT
- | TRBJ2-3 | - | TRBV7-7 | CASSLGFQGTDTQYF | TGTGCCAGCAGCTTAGGGTTCCAGGGCACAGATACGCAGTATTTT
once | TRBJ2-2 | - | TRBV11-2 | CASSFLATGQTGELFF | TGTGCCAGCAGCTTTTTGGCGACAGGTCAAACCGGGGAGCTGTTTTTT
- | TRBJ2-3 | - | TRBV4-1 | CASSRETSTDTQYF | TGCGCCAGCAGCCGCGAGACTAGCACAGATACGCAGTATTTT
- | TRBJ2-3 | TRBD2 | TRBV6-1 | CASSAQREWADTQYF | TGTGCCAGCAGTGCCCAGCGGGAGTGGGCAGATACGCAGTATTTT
- | TRBJ2-1 | - | TRBV2 | CASSEEYNEQFF | TGTGCCAGCAGTGAAGAGTACAATGAGCAGTTCTTC
- | TRBJ1-1 | - | TRBV27 | CASSLSQRNTEAFF | TGTGCCAGCAGTTTAAGTCAGAGGAACACTGAAGCTTTCTTT
many | TRBJ2-1 | - | TRBV5-1 | CASSSMTLGEQFF | TGCGCCAGCAGCTCAATGACCCTTGGCGAGCAGTTCTTC
- | TRBJ2-2 | - | TRBV5-4 | CASSPARVDTGELFF | TGTGCCAGCAGCCCGGCTCGGGTGGACACCGGGGAGCTGTTTTTT
- | TRBJ2-7 | TRBD2 | TRBV7-2 | CASSVVTSGIDEQYF | TGTGCCAGCAGCGTAGTGACTAGCGGGATTGACGAGCAGTACTTC
once | TRBJ1-2 | TRBD1 | TRBV18 | CASSPGDSSYGYTF | TGTGCCAGCTCACCGGGGGACAGTAGCTATGGCTACACCTTC
- | TRBJ2-1 | - | TRBV15 | CATSGSSYNEQFF | TGTGCCACCAGCGGGAGCTCATACAATGAGCAGTTCTTC
- | TRBJ1-1 | - | TRBV7-8 | CASSPYRAEAFF | TGTGCCAGCAGCCCTTACAGGGCTGAAGCTTTCTTT
- | TRBJ2-3 | - | TRBV25-1 | CASSEYNTDTQYF | TGTGCCAGCAGTGAATACAACACAGATACGCAGTATTTT
many | TRBJ2-3 | - | TRBV25-1 | CASSGAGTDTQYF | TGTGCCAGCAGTGGTGCGGGAACAGATACGCAGTATTTT
- | TRBJ2-5 | - | TRBV21-1 | CASDDQGPWTQYF | TGTGCCAGTGATGATCAGGGCCCCTGGACCCAGTACTTC
- | TRBJ2-3 | TRBD1 | TRBV28 | CASTEGTGRTDTQYF | TGTGCCAGCACTGAGGGGACAGGGAGAACAGATACGCAGTATTTT
few | TRBJ2-7 | TRBD2 | TRBV7-8 | CASSPGLAGREQYF | TGTGCCAGCAGCCCAGGACTAGCGGGAAGGGAGCAGTACTTC
many | TRBJ2-1 | - | TRBV11-2 | CASSLDRGTMNEQFF | TGTGCCAGCAGCTTAGATCGGGGGACAATGAATGAGCAGTTCTTC
- | TRBJ1-1 | - | TRBV6-6 | CASSDGMVVNTEAFF | TGTGCCAGCAGTGACGGGATGGTGGTGAACACTGAAGCTTTCTTT
- | TRBJ2-1 | - | TRBV29-1 | CSVGKGSEQFF | TGCAGCGTGGGCAAGGGGAGTGAGCAGTTCTTC
- | TRBJ2-3 | TRBD1 | TRBV30 | CAWSPHGTGDTDTQYF | TGTGCCTGGAGTCCACATGGGACAGGGGACACAGATACGCAGTATTTT
- | TRBJ2-1 | TRBD2 | TRBV10-3 | CAISSLGTSGSNEQFF | TGTGCCATCAGCTCCCTTGGGACTAGCGGGAGTAATGAGCAGTTCTTC
- | TRBJ1-1 | - | TRBV6-1 | CASSDLVATEAFF | TGTGCCAGCAGTGATTTGGTCGCCACTGAAGCTTTCTTT
- | TRBJ1-1 | - | TRBV28 | CASSEGVTEAFF | TGTGCCAGCAGTGAGGGGGTCACTGAAGCTTTCTTT
few | TRBJ2-1 | - | TRBV11-1 | CASSLAGFKLNNEQFF | TGTGCCAGCAGCTTAGCGGGGTTTAAGTTAAACAATGAGCAGTTCTTC
few | TRBJ1-4 | - | TRBV2 | CASRKVRMYNEKLFF | TGTGCCAGCAGAAAAGTGAGGATGTATAATGAAAAACTGTTTTTT
- | TRBJ2-1 | TRBD1 | TRBV27 | CASSSLSIYLQGDYNEQFF | TGTGCCAGCAGTTCCCTTTCCATATACCTACAGGGGGACTACAATGAGCAGTTCTTC
- | TRBJ1-2 | - | TRBV5-4 | CASSLADGQGPYGYTF | TGTGCCAGCAGCTTGGCGGACGGGCAGGGGCCCTATGGCTACACCTTC
many | TRBJ2-3 | TRBD2 | TRBV6-6 | CASSIARPGGDTQYF | TGTGCCAGCAGTATAGCGCGACCGGGGGGGGATACGCAGTATTTT
- | TRBJ2-3 | - | TRBV5-1 | CASSIGTDTDTQYF | TGCGCCAGCAGTATAGGGACTGACACAGATACGCAGTATTTT
- | TRBJ1-1 | - | TRBV18 | CASSRPSLGAEAFF | TGTGCCAGCTCACGCCCCAGCTTAGGGGCTGAAGCTTTCTTT
- | TRBJ2-3 | TRBD1 | TRBV5-1 | CASSKQGAKTDTQYF | TGCGCCAGCAGCAAACAGGGGGCAAAGACAGATACGCAGTATTTT
- | TRBJ2-4 | TRBD2 | TRBV10-1 | CATLSGTTAKNIQYF | TGCGCCACCCTGAGTGGGACTACAGCCAAAAACATTCAGTACTTC
- | TRBJ2-2 | TRBD2 | TRBV5-1 | CASSLEGLAGTNTGELFF | TGCGCCAGCAGCTTGGAGGGACTAGCGGGGACGAACACCGGGGAGCTGTTTTTT
once | TRBJ2-7 | TRBD1 | TRBV9 | CASSVATGPYEQYF | TGTGCCAGCAGCGTAGCGACAGGGCCCTACGAGCAGTACTTC
- | TRBJ1-4 | TRBD1 | TRBV30 | CAWRDHRGLSNEKLFF | TGTGCCTGGAGGGACCACAGGGGGCTGTCTAATGAAAAACTGTTTTTT
- | TRBJ1-5 | TRBD1 | TRBV18 | CASSPLTGDQPQHF | TGTGCCAGCTCACCATTGACAGGGGATCAGCCCCAGCATTTT
once | TRBJ2-3 | - | TRBV9 | CASSVLVGSGRTDTQYF | TGTGCCAGCAGCGTATTGGTCGGTAGCGGACGCACAGATACGCAGTATTTT
- | TRBJ2-1 | - | TRBV30 | CAWSVQGRHNEQFF | TGTGCCTGGAGTGTTCAGGGCCGGCACAATGAGCAGTTCTTC
- | TRBJ2-1 | TRBD2 | TRBV6-1 | CATRGGSGSYEQFF | TGTGCCACCCGGGGGGGTAGCGGGAGCTATGAGCAGTTCTTC
- | TRBJ1-5 | TRBD1 | TRBV30 | CACRQGADQPQHF | TGTGCCTGTAGACAGGGGGCCGATCAGCCCCAGCATTTT
- | TRBJ1-2 | - | TRBV30 | CAWSVTNYGYTF | TGTGCCTGGAGTGTCACTAACTATGGCTACACCTTC
few | TRBJ2-7 | - | TRBV6-1 | CASSEALLDSSYEQYF | TGTGCCAGCAGTGAAGCGCTTTTAGACAGCTCCTACGAGCAGTACTTC
medium-sized | TRBJ1-1 | - | TRBV15 | CATSRDLGDTEAFF | TGTGCCACCAGCAGAGATCTAGGGGACACTGAAGCTTTCTTT
- | TRBJ2-2 | TRBD2 | TRBV29-1 | CSVGGSRELFF | TGCAGCGTAGGCGGGAGCAGAGAGCTGTTTTTT
- | TRBJ1-1 | TRBD1 | TRBV5-1 | CASSFTGEGHTEAFF | TGCGCCAGCAGCTTCACAGGGGAAGGGCACACTGAAGCTTTCTTT
few | TRBJ1-1 | - | TRBV7-9 | CASRSIQGRTEAFF | TGTGCCAGCAGGTCCATTCAGGGGCGGACTGAAGCTTTCTTT
- | TRBJ2-1 | - | TRBV4-1 | CASSQRQTTYNEQFF | TGCGCCAGCAGCCAGCGACAGACGACATACAATGAGCAGTTCTTC
once | TRBJ1-2 | TRBD1 | TRBV2 | CASSDRGYGYTF | TGTGCCAGCAGCGACAGGGGGTATGGCTACACCTTC